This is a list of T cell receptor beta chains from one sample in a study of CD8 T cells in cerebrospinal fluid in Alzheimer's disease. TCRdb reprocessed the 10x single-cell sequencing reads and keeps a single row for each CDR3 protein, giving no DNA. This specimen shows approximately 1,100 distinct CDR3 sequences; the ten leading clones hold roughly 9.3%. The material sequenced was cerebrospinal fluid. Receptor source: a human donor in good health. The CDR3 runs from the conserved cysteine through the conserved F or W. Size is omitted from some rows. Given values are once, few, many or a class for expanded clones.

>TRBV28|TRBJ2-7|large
CASSLGDYEQYF
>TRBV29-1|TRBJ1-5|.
CSATLSGDSNQPQHF
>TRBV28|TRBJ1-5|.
CASSVLDGNNQPQHF
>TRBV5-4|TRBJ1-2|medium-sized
CASSPTGSNYGYTF
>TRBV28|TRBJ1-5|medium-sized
CASSLGTGLDSNQPQHF
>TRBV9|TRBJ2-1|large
CASSVTPGEVQFF
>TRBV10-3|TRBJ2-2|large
CAITSPGAGELFF
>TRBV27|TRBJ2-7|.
CASSLPSYEQYF
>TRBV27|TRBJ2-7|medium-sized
CASKFFGSSYEQYF
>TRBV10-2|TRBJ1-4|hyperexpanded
CASSSVNEKLFF
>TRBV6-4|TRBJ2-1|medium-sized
CASSRDPRSDEQFF
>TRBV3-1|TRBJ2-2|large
CASSQMTQGELFF
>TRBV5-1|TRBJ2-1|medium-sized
CASSLEGLAYNEQFF
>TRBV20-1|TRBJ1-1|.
CSARHTTLTEAFF
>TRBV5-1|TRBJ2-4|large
CASSLGTGEGGIQYF
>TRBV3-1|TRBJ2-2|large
CASIGTTNTGELFF
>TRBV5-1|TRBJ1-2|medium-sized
CASSLGMGGDGYTF
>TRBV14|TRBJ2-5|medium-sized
CASSQVGTGRPSGYQETQYF
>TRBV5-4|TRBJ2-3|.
CASSPGLAGITDTQYF
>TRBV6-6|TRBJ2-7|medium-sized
CASSSRGQGVGEQYF
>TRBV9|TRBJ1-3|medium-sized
CASSRGNTIYF
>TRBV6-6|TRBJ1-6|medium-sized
CASSYSKDVGALGPLHF
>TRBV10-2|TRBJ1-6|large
CASSDRTERSPLHF
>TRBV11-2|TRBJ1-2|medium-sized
CASSLVAGQGAANYGYTF
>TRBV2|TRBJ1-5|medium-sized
CASSEQTVGNQPQHF
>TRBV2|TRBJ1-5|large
CASSEVANQPQHF
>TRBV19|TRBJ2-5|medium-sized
CASSTTAGETQYF
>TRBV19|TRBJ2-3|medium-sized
CASKTSRAKDTQYF
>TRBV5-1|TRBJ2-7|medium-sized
CASKVGGGYEQYF
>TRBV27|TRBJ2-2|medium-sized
CASRKTRNTGELFF
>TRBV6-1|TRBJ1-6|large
CASNGQGRVSPLHF
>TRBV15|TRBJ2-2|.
CATSRGLLESGELFF
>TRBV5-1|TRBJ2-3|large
CASSFADTQYF
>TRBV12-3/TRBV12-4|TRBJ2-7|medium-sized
CASSPSLVRGWEQYF
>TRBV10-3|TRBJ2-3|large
CAISEPGLAGAGTDTQYF
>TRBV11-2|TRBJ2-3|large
CASSYTGGGTDTQYF
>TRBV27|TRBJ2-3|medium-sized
CASSWGGDTQYF
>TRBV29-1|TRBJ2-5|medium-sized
CSGTGETQETQYF
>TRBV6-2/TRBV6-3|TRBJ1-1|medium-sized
CASSSGEIESEAFF
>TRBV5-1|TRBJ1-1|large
CASSLVPDTEAFF
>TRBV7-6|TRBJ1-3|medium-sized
CASSLFSGAGNTIYF
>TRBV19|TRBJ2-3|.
CASSIRQYTDTQYF
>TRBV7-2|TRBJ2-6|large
CASSRVFAPSGANVLTF
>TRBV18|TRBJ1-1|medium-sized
CASSPSGPTEAFF
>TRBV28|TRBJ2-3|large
CASRRQGSDTQYF
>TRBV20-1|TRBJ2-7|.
CSARGETGRYEQYF
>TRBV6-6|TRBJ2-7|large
CASIGGVYEQYF
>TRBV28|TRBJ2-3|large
CASRKQGVDTQYF
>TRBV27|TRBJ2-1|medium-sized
CASSTDRAQFF
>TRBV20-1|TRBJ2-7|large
CSATDGTSYEQYF
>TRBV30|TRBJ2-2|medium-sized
CAWSVRPSTGELFF
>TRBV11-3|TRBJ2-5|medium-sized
CASSFSSPGRRETQYF
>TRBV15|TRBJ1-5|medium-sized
CATSRGRFSNQPQHF
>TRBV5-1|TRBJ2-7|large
CASSLVGGGDYEQYF
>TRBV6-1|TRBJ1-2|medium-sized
CASKKEGQSYGYTF
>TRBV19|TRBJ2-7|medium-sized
CASKPSGGRYEQYF
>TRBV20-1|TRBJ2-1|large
CSARDRGDGYNEQFF
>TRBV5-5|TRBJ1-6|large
CASSLSGLQNSPLHF
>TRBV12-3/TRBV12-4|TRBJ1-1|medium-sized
CASSLVETGGTEAFF
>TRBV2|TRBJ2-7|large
CASSVGDSSYEQYF